These 27 T cell receptor beta chains originate from one sample sequenced in a study of blood T cell repertoires in COVID-19. TCRdb keeps only in-frame clones here, not all; method: immunoSEQ multiplex PCR. Found here are roughly 220,000 clones, roughly nine tenths of them singletons; the top ten hold 3% to 4%. Sequencing was carried out using PBMCs or T cells enriched from blood (not recorded which). These receptors were taken from a woman aged 18-29 years in a cohort exposed to, infected with or recovered from COVID-19 (not recorded which).

This chain's CDR3 is CASSELLAGDTYEQYF. CDR3 nucleotide sequence: TGTGCCAGCAGTGAACTCCTGGCAGGGGATACCTACGAGCAGTACTTC. The V call is TRBV2, the J call TRBJ2-7; D perhaps matches TRBD1 (6 bases). Germline loops: CDR1 SNHLY, CDR2 FYNNEI. Trimming removed 2 bases at V and 2 bases at J, with 16 bases between. CDR3 length equals 16 residues.

The chain combines TRBV6-6 with TRBJ1-6, with 7 bases aligning to TRBD1. This CDR3 contains 16 residues. CDR1 and CDR2 from the germline V gene are MNHNY and SVGAGI (reference sequence). V lost 7 bases, J lost 6 bases, and 12 bases stayed unmatched. In DNA form, the CDR3 reads TGTGCCAGCACCCCGGACAGGCCCAACGCTAATTCACCCCTCCACTTT. As protein: CASTPDRPNANSPLHF.

The rearrangement uses TRBV7-8 and TRBJ2-5; D is possibly TRBD1 (5 bases). The CDR3 is 15 residues long. V shed 1 base and J shed 2 bases, with 11 bases lying between them. Germline CDR1 SGHVS, CDR2 FQNEAQ. The CDR3 sequence: CASSLGAGIQETQYF. CDR3 DNA: TGTGCCAGCAGCTTAGGGGCAGGGATACAAGAGACCCAGTACTTC.

The J gene is TRBJ1-1, the V gene TRBV14; D is ambiguous. Trimming cost V 4 bases and J 9 bases, with 15 bases left between them. This CDR3 region has 13 residues. Germline CDR1 SGHDN, CDR2 FVKESK. The CDR3 protein is CASSLALQTKAFF. For the CDR3, the DNA is TGTGCCAGCAGCCTAGCTCTACAAACCAAAGCTTTCTTT.

In its sample, this clone was seen once. This chain uses TRBV7-8 with TRBJ1-2; D is possibly TRBD1 (6 bases). This CDR3 contains 14 residues. V gave up 5 bases and J gave up 4 bases, with 14 bases separating them. Germline CDR1 reads SGHVS; CDR2 reads FQNEAQ. CDR3 amino acids: CASSQTGQLYGYTF. The CDR3 region has the DNA TGTGCCAGCAGCCAAACTGGACAGCTCTATGGCTACACCTTC.

This chain joins TRBV29-1 and TRBJ1-1; 9 bases line up with TRBD1. Germline values: CDR1 SQVTM, CDR2 ANQGSEA. V shed 5 bases and J 1 base; nucleotides not matched to a gene: 8. This CDR3 is 15 amino acids long. CDR3 nucleotide sequence: TGCAGCGTTACTCCGGGACAGGGCTCGAACACTGAAGCTTTCTTT. Its protein product is CSVTPGQGSNTEAFF.

The chain joins TRBV10-3 to TRBJ1-1, with 9 bases that match TRBD1. V dropped 8 bases and J dropped 5; count of bases not matched to a gene: 3. The CDR3 length is 12 residues. CDR1 ENHRY and CDR2 SYGVKD come from the germline V gene. The CDR3 DNA follows: TGTGCCATCCGGGACAGGGAAACTGAAGCTTTCTTT. Its protein is CAIRDRETEAFF.

The V call is TRBV24-1, the J call TRBJ2-3; 7 bases match TRBD1. This CDR3 is built from 14 residues. The germline V gene encodes CDR1 KGHDR and CDR2 SFDVKD. With 6 bases clipped from V and 5 bases from J, the junction kept 7 bases outside the gene matches. This chain's CDR3 is CATSQEGAQDTQYF. Written as DNA, the CDR3 is TGTGCCACCAGTCAAGAGGGGGCCCAAGATACGCAGTATTTT.

This clone showed up just a few times. V usage is TRBV6-2 or TRBV6-3 and J usage is TRBJ1-1; D perhaps matches TRBD1 (5 bases). Deletions cut 0 bases from V and 6 bases from J, with 5 bases between. Germline-derived CDR1 and CDR2 are MNHEY and SVGEGT. CDR3 length: 12 amino acids. CDR3 residues: CASSYSTAEAFF. In DNA form, the CDR3 reads TGTGCCAGCAGTTACTCGACAGCTGAAGCTTTCTTT.

This chain joins TRBV30 and TRBJ1-6; 7 positions agree with TRBD1. The V and J ends lost 3 bases and 1 base, in that order; junction bases with no gene match: 3. CDR1 and CDR2 from the germline V gene are GTSNPN and SVGIG (reference sequence). The CDR3 sequence is 15 residues long. CDR3 DNA: TGTGCCTGGAGGGTGACAGGGTCCTATAATTCACCCCTCCACTTT. Its translation: CAWRVTGSYNSPLHF.

The gene calls are TRBV19 and TRBJ1-3, with unresolved D. The CDR3 contains 18 residues. Trimming pared 5 bases from V and 0 bases from J, leaving 20 bases between. Per germline, CDR1 LNHDA and CDR2 SQIVND (reference sequence). The CDR3 protein is CASSEMRERSYSGNTIYF. The CDR3 DNA follows: TGTGCCAGTAGTGAAATGAGAGAACGGTCTTACTCTGGAAACACCATATATTTT.

The chain couples TRBV10-1 to TRBJ1-6; 7 nucleotides agree with TRBD1. V lost 8 bases, J lost 7 bases, and 5 bases stayed unmatched. Germline CDR1 is WNHNN and CDR2 is SYGVQD (reference sequence). The CDR3 totals 13 residues. The DNA of the CDR3 is TGCGCCAGCCAAACAGGGGCGAATTCACCCCTCCACTTT. It codes for CASQTGANSPLHF.

This clone came up once. The rearrangement uses TRBV18 and TRBJ1-6, with 8 nucleotides matching TRBD1. The CDR3 has 14 residues. Germline assignment: CDR1 KGHSH and CDR2 LQKENI. The V gene end was trimmed by 4 bases and the J gene end by 10 bases; junction bases not matched to a gene: 6. CDR3 sequence: CASSHGQGGSPLHF. Written as DNA, the CDR3 is TGTGCCAGCTCACACGGACAGGGAGGATCACCCCTCCACTTT.

The chain couples TRBV4-1 to TRBJ2-1; 8 bases agree with TRBD2. Germline assignment: CDR1 MGHRA and CDR2 YSYEKL. CDR3 length: 14 residues. V lost 3 bases and J lost 6; bases outside the gene matches: 4. In nucleotides, the CDR3 is TGCGCCAGCAGCCACGCGGGACTAGGCAATGAGCAGTTCTTC. Encoded protein: CASSHAGLGNEQFF.

The chain recombines TRBV7-3 with TRBJ2-1, with 8 bases fitting TRBD2. The germline V gene encodes CDR1 SGHTA and CDR2 FQGTGA. The trim removed 5 bases at V and 6 bases at J, leaving 6 bases unmatched. This CDR3 is built from 14 residues. CDR3: CASSQNSGVNEQFF. CDR3 DNA: TGTGCCAGCAGCCAAAATAGCGGGGTCAATGAGCAGTTCTTC.

A single count supports this clone. V usage is TRBV15 and J usage is TRBJ2-5; D may be TRBD1 (5 bases). Germline V lookup: CDR1 LNHNV, CDR2 YYDKDF (reference sequence). The V gene lost 0 bases and the J gene lost 1 base, with 9 bases spanning the gap. CDR3 size: 15 residues. The CDR3 bases are TGTGCCACCAGCAGAGATCAGGGCAGCCAAGAGACCCAGTACTTC. As protein: CATSRDQGSQETQYF.

This clone was detected only a few times. This chain links TRBV12-3 or TRBV12-4 with TRBJ1-1; D uncertain. The CDR3 has 13 residues. With 7 bases removed from V and 6 bases from J, the gap between germline ends came to 15 bases. CDR3 bases: TGTGCCAGCACCGCGGGCCCTGACCCTGAAGCTTTCTTT. This translates into CASTAGPDPEAFF.

The CDR3 is CASSPGLAGNEQFF. The CDR3 DNA reads as TGTGCCAGCAGCCCGGGACTAGCGGGCAATGAGCAGTTCTTC. The chain joins TRBV13 to TRBJ2-1, with 12 bases fitting TRBD2. Germline trimming cut 5 bases from V and 6 bases from J; bases unmatched to any gene: 2. Germline CDR1 and CDR2: PRHDT and FYEKMQ (reference sequence). The CDR3 runs 14 residues.

The chain recombines TRBV3-1 (or the pseudogene TRBV3-2) with TRBJ1-4; 7 nucleotides align to TRBD1. J was trimmed by 8 bases and V by 4 bases; bases with no gene match: 19. CDR1 and CDR2 from the germline V gene are LGHDT and YNNKEL (reference sequence). The CDR3 runs to 18 residues. The CDR3 DNA follows: TGTGCCAGCAGCCCGGGTGACAGGGTTGTTAGTTTCGGGGAAAAACTGTTTTTT. Its protein product is CASSPGDRVVSFGEKLFF.

The chain has TRBV19 and TRBJ1-5; weak D call: TRBD1 (5 bases). This CDR3 spans 16 amino acids. Germline V gene sequence: CDR1 LNHDA, CDR2 SQIVND (reference sequence). V was shortened by 7 bases and J by 0 bases, with 16 bases between the two germline ends. The CDR3 nucleotides read TGTGCCAGTACCCTGTCCCATGACAGTAGCAATCAGCCCCAGCATTTT. Its translation is CASTLSHDSSNQPQHF.

The chain recombines TRBV7-2 with TRBJ2-1; 9 nucleotides agree with TRBD2. V trimming: 5 bases; J trimming: 7 bases; junction bases outside the gene matches: 9. Germline V gene data show CDR1 as SGHTA and CDR2 as FQGNSA. There are 15 residues in the CDR3. The CDR3 region is CASSPPGTSRNEQFF. The CDR3 DNA is TGTGCCAGCAGCCCCCCGGGGACTAGCAGGAATGAGCAGTTCTTC.

This clone showed up just once. V gene TRBV7-3 combines with J gene TRBJ1-2; tentative D call: TRBD1 (5 bases). V was cut by 0 bases and J by 6 bases, with 8 bases left in between. CDR1 and CDR2 (germline): SGHTA, FQGTGA. The CDR3 spans 13 residues. In nucleotides, the CDR3 is TGTGCCAGCAGCTTAACGGGGGAGGATGGCTACACCTTC. Translated: CASSLTGEDGYTF.

J is TRBJ1-4 and V is TRBV5-1, with 8 bases aligning to TRBD1. The CDR3 sequence is 16 residues long. CDR1 is SGHRS, CDR2 YFSETQ, per germline. Losses at the gene ends were 0 bases for V and 8 bases for J; bases not matched to a gene: 9. Written as DNA, the CDR3 is TGCGCCAGCAGCTTGGCTACACAGGGGGAAGGAGAAAAACTGTTTTTT. It specifies CASSLATQGEGEKLFF.

The CDR3 loop reads CSVEDAGLTGKLFF. CDR3 nucleotides: TGCAGCGTTGAAGACGCAGGCCTTACTGGAAAACTGTTTTTT. V is TRBV29-1 and J is TRBJ1-4; D unresolved. Per germline, CDR1 SQVTM and CDR2 ANQGSEA. The germline V and J ends were trimmed by 0 bases and 10 bases, with 15 bases remaining between them. The CDR3 sequence is 14 residues long.

The rearrangement links TRBV10-2 to TRBJ2-5, with 8 bases aligning to TRBD2. Per germline, CDR1 WSHSY and CDR2 SAAADI. The CDR3 is 15 residues long. V trimming: 1 base; J trimming: 5 bases; junction bases outside the gene matches: 6. CDR3 sequence (DNA): TGCGCCAGCAGTGAGTTCGGAGCGGGGGCGGAGACCCAGTACTTC. Encoded protein: CASSEFGAGAETQYF.

V is TRBV7-6 and J is TRBJ2-3, with 11 bases aligning to TRBD2. The junction had 2 bases not matched to a gene; V was cut back by 3 bases and J by 3 bases. The CDR3 extends over 15 amino acids. The V gene's germline CDR1 is SGHVS and CDR2 FNYEAQ. The CDR3 region has the DNA TGTGCCAGCAGCTTTAGCGGGGGGGGGACAGATACGCAGTATTTT. Residues: CASSFSGGGTDTQYF.

V is TRBV27 and J is TRBJ1-2; TRBD1 aligns across 7 bases. V trimming: 6 bases; J trimming: 4 bases; junction bases outside the gene matches: 14. This CDR3 contains 16 residues. In germline, CDR1 is MNHEY, CDR2 SMNVEV (reference sequence). The CDR3 loop reads CASRLDRDSSIYGYTF. The DNA of the CDR3 is TGTGCCAGCAGACTCGACCGGGACAGTTCGATCTATGGCTACACCTTC.